The 19 T cell receptor beta chains in this list originate from one sample, sequenced in a study of T cell repertoires in aging, cancer and after chemotherapy. Amplification of TCR beta used genomic DNA extracted from peripheral blood. A mixed TRB-A/B primer pool amplified rearranged TRB by multiplex touch-down PCR. TCRdb analysed the multiplex PCR reads with MiXCR anew, one entry per CDR3 protein. Among about 3,900 distinct CDR3 sequences listed, around 38% were seen once. What was sequenced was blood. These receptor sequences come from a human donor with a solid tumor.

This clonotype showed up just a few times. The chain uses TRBV7-2 and TRBJ2-1, with D tentatively TRBD1 (5 bases). Per germline, CDR1 SGHTA and CDR2 FQGNSA. Trimming pared 2 bases from V and 7 bases from J, leaving 15 bases between. The CDR3 has 15 residues. In DNA form, the CDR3 reads TGTGCCAGCAGCTTAATGGCAGGGCGTCATAATGAGCAGTTCTTC. As protein: CASSLMAGRHNEQFF.

The chain combines TRBV11-2 with TRBJ2-2; D possibly corresponds to TRBD1 (5 bases). Trimming left V 1 base short and J 2 bases short, with 11 bases between. CDR1 SGHAT and CDR2 FQNNGV come from the germline V gene. The CDR3 totals 16 residues. Here the CDR3 DNA reads TGTGCCAGCAGCTTAGTGTTCCAGGGTAACACCGGGGAGCTGTTTTTT. Translating it yields CASSLVFQGNTGELFF.

This clonotype was picked up one time. V is TRBV5-4 and J is TRBJ2-3; the D call may be TRBD1 or TRBD2 (5 bases each). The length of the CDR3 is 18 residues. Trimming took off 1 base at V and 3 bases at J, with 21 bases between the two ends. CDR1 is SGHNT and CDR2 is YYREEE in the germline V gene (reference sequence). CDR3 sequence (DNA): TGTGCCAGCAGCTTGTTCCGAGGGACGGACGAGGGGACAGATACGCAGTATTTT. The encoded protein is CASSLFRGTDEGTDTQYF.

This clonotype was detected only once. V and J are TRBV27 and TRBJ2-7; D gene ambiguous. The CDR3 is 13 amino acids. The ends were cut back, 1 base at V and 3 bases at J, with 7 bases in the middle. Per germline, CDR1 MNHEY and CDR2 SMNVEV (reference sequence). This CDR3 reads CASSLLGNYEQYF. The CDR3 bases are TGTGCCAGCAGTTTATTGGGGAACTACGAGCAGTACTTC.

This clonotype was recorded a few times. This chain uses TRBV20-1 with TRBJ2-7; the D gene could be TRBD1 or TRBD2 (6 bases each). Deletions cut 8 bases from V and 7 bases from J, with 21 bases between. The CDR3 sequence is 13 residues long. The germline V gene encodes CDR1 DFQATT and CDR2 SNEGSKA (reference sequence). The CDR3 sequence: CSPQRGEAGEQYF. The CDR3 DNA sequence: TGCAGTCCTCAAAGGGGGGAGGCGGGGGAGCAGTACTTC.

This clonotype appeared a few times. The genes are TRBV10-3 and TRBJ2-1, with 9 bases lining up with TRBD2. The CDR3 runs 15 residues. Germline values: CDR1 ENHRY, CDR2 SYGVKD. The V and J ends lost 2 bases and 2 bases, in that order; junction bases with no gene match: 1. The CDR3 nucleotides read TGTGCCATCAGTGAGACTAGCGGGCCCTACAATGAGCAGTTCTTC. Encoded protein: CAISETSGPYNEQFF.

The chain employs TRBV15 and TRBJ1-4; no firm D call. The germline V gene has CDR1 LNHNV and CDR2 YYDKDF (reference sequence). V lost 10 bases and J lost 5, with 23 bases in between. The CDR3 length is 16 residues. The CDR3 DNA is TGTGCCAGCAGAAATTTAATGGGCCGGGAAAATGAAAAACTGTTTTTT. Its translation is CASRNLMGRENEKLFF.

V and J are TRBV5-1 and TRBJ2-3; 11 nucleotides line up with TRBD2. CDR3 length equals 17 residues. Germline V gene lookup returns CDR1 SGHRS and CDR2 YFSETQ. V lost 4 bases, J lost 4 bases, and 11 bases stayed unmatched. The CDR3 sequence: CASSTGTSGGRADTQYF. DNA of the CDR3: TGCGCCAGCAGCACAGGGACTAGCGGTGGGCGGGCAGATACGCAGTATTTT. Full variable domain (remainder filled in from reference TRBV5-1 and TRBJ2-3): KAGVTQTPRYLIKTRGQQVTLSCSPISGHRSVSWYQQTPGQGLQFLFEYFSETQRNKGNFPGRFSGRQFSNSRSEMNVSTLELGDSALYLCASSTGTSGGRADTQYFGPGTRLTVL.

This rearrangement joins TRBV7-9 to TRBJ2-7; the D gene is possibly TRBD2 (5 bases). Deletions cut 2 bases from V and 0 bases from J, with 11 bases between. There are 15 residues in the CDR3. Germline-derived CDR1 and CDR2 are SEHNR and FQNEAQ (reference sequence). Here the CDR3 DNA reads TGTGCCAGCAGCTTAAGGGAGCGTCCCTCCTACGAGCAGTACTTC. Translated: CASSLRERPSYEQYF.

This chain uses TRBV7-2 with TRBJ1-2; the match to TRBD1 covers 7 bases. The CDR3 consists of 14 residues. The V gene's germline CDR1 is SGHTA and CDR2 FQGNSA. With 7 bases clipped from V and 5 bases from J, the junction kept 10 bases outside the gene matches. In DNA form, the CDR3 reads TGTGCCAGCAACTACCCAGGGGGGCTTTATGGCTACACCTTC. It specifies CASNYPGGLYGYTF.

The chain has TRBV5-1 and TRBJ2-5; 8 nucleotides line up with TRBD2. CDR1 and CDR2 (germline): SGHRS, YFSETQ. CDR3 length equals 16 residues. The junction had 9 bases not matched to a gene; V was cut back by 4 bases and J by 1 base. This CDR3 is CASSAWTSRGQETQYF. The CDR3 nucleotides are TGCGCCAGCAGCGCCTGGACTAGCAGGGGCCAAGAGACCCAGTACTTC.

V usage is TRBV20-1 and J usage is TRBJ2-7; 9 bases map to TRBD1. Germline CDR1 reads DFQATT; CDR2 reads SNEGSKA (reference sequence). The CDR3 sequence is 16 residues long. Trimming removed 6 bases from V and 2 bases from J; junction bases left unmatched: 14. The CDR3: CSATIVGQGRTYEQYF. The CDR3 DNA is TGCAGTGCCACCATCGTTGGACAGGGGAGGACCTACGAGCAGTACTTC.

The chain uses TRBV20-1 and TRBJ2-1; no clear D. The CDR3 sequence is 12 residues long. In germline, CDR1 is DFQATT, CDR2 SNEGSKA (reference sequence). Trimming took off 3 bases at V and 9 bases at J, with 12 bases between the two ends. Here the CDR3 reads CSASTLLSEQFF. The CDR3, as DNA: TGCAGTGCTAGTACCCTCCTCAGTGAGCAGTTCTTC.

The chain is built from TRBV20-1 and TRBJ1-5; TRBD1 matches at 10 bases. The CDR3 sequence is 17 residues long. J gave up 6 bases and V 1 base, and 12 bases lay outside the gene matches. Germline assignment: CDR1 DFQATT and CDR2 SNEGSKA (reference sequence). The CDR3 loop is CSARVGKDRGHGQPQHF. The CDR3 DNA sequence: TGCAGTGCTAGAGTTGGCAAAGACAGGGGGCACGGTCAGCCCCAGCATTTT.

The chain joins TRBV6-5 to TRBJ2-3, with 8 bases fitting TRBD1. The CDR3 is 14 amino acids. V was pared by 6 bases and J by 7 bases, with 9 bases of the junction left unmatched. In germline, CDR1 is MNHEY, CDR2 SVGAGI. CDR3 residues: CASSLRGRGNTQYF. The CDR3 DNA follows: TGTGCCAGCAGCCTCAGGGGGCGCGGAAATACGCAGTATTTT.

This clonotype showed up just a few times. The chain joins TRBV27 to TRBJ1-2, with TRBD1 matching over 10 bases. V lost 5 bases to trimming and J lost 3 bases; unmatched junction nucleotides: 12. The CDR3 loop spans 17 amino acids. Germline V lookup: CDR1 MNHEY, CDR2 SMNVEV (reference sequence). The CDR3 DNA follows: TGTGCCAGCAGTGCGCAACCCCTCGGGACAGGGGACTATGGCTACACCTTC. This gives the protein CASSAQPLGTGDYGYTF.

The CDR3 spells CSVEIVFRADGYTF. CDR3 sequence (DNA): TGCAGCGTTGAAATAGTTTTCAGGGCTGATGGCTACACCTTC. The J gene is TRBJ1-2, the V gene TRBV29-1, with D tentatively TRBD1 (5 bases). Trimming cost V 2 bases and J 6 bases, with 16 bases left between them. Germline-derived CDR1 and CDR2 are SQVTM and ANQGSEA. This CDR3 region has 14 residues. The complete variable domain, with remaining parts taken from reference TRBV29-1 and TRBJ1-2, reads SAVISQKPSRDICQRGTSLTIQCQVDSQVTMMFWYRQQPGQSLTLIATANQGSEATYESGFVIDKFPISRPNLTFSTLTVSNMSPEDSSIYLCSVEIVFRADGYTFGSGTRLTVV.

This clonotype was seen more than once but under ten times. V and J are TRBV6-5 and TRBJ1-1, with a tentative D call TRBD1 (5 bases). The CDR3 is 14 amino acids. The V and J ends lost 0 bases and 3 bases respectively, with 8 bases between them. Looked up from germline, CDR1 is MNHEY and CDR2 is SVGAGI. This CDR3 is CASSYSRGDTEAFF. The CDR3 DNA follows: TGTGCCAGCAGTTACTCTCGGGGGGACACTGAAGCTTTCTTT.

J is TRBJ2-1 and V is TRBV5-6, with D perhaps TRBD1 (6 bases). The germline gives CDR1 SGHDT, CDR2 YYEEEE. Trimming shortened V by 4 bases and J by 8 bases, and 13 bases separated the two germline ends. The CDR3 loop spans 13 amino acids. In DNA form, the CDR3 reads TGTGCCAGCAGCGTGGACAGCGTCCATGAGCAGTTCTTC. Protein: CASSVDSVHEQFF.